Shown below are 14 T cell receptor beta chains from a single sample sequenced in a study of cytomegalovirus exposure and HLA in healthy donors. PCR used 60 Vbeta primers and 13 Jbeta primers. Generated by immunoSEQ multiplex PCR, the TCRdb table keeps only in-frame clones and is missing some. This table holds 150,000 to 200,000 clones, 82% found once. Input material: PBMCs. The origin of the receptors is a man in his forties or fifties in good health and CMV-seronegative.

The chain couples TRBV5-1 to TRBJ2-7, with 10 bases aligning to TRBD1. The CDR3 totals 15 residues. Germline V gene data show CDR1 as SGHRS and CDR2 as YFSETQ. V lost 4 bases and J lost 2; bases outside the gene matches: 6. The CDR3 spells CASSLTGGETYEQYF. The CDR3 DNA reads TGCGCCAGCAGCCTGACAGGGGGCGAAACCTACGAGCAGTACTTC.

The chain links TRBV7-2 to TRBJ2-4, with 8 bases that match TRBD2. Germline CDR1 and CDR2: SGHTA and FQGNSA. The CDR3 contains 12 residues. J lost 7 bases, V lost 8 bases, and 4 bases had no gene match. CDR3 DNA sequence: TGTGCCAGCGAGGGACTAGGGAACATTCAGTACTTC. The encoded protein is CASEGLGNIQYF.

The V and J genes are TRBV28 and TRBJ2-3; tentative D call: TRBD2 (7 bases). The CDR3 covers 14 residues. Looked up from germline, CDR1 is MDHEN and CDR2 is SYDVKM. With 5 bases removed from V and 6 bases from J, the gap between germline ends came to 15 bases. DNA for the CDR3: TGTGCCAGCAGTGTCGCGGGGGCTAGGGATACGCAGTATTTT. This encodes CASSVAGARDTQYF. Drawing the rest from reference TRBV28 and TRBJ2-3, the complete variable domain is DVKVTQSSRYLVKRTGEKVFLECVQDMDHENMFWYRQDPGLGLRLIYFSYDVKMKEKGDIPEGYSVSREKKERFSLILESASTNQTSMYLCASSVAGARDTQYFGPGTRLTVL.

This chain connects TRBV7-2 to TRBJ2-7; possibly TRBD1 for D (6 bases). Germline values: CDR1 SGHTA, CDR2 FQGNSA. V was pared by 5 bases and J by 3 bases, with 23 bases between. CDR3 length: 17 amino acids. In DNA, the CDR3 is TGTGCCAGCAGCCTGAGGGGAGCACAGGGAACAAGCTACGAGCAGTACTTC. Its translation: CASSLRGAQGTSYEQYF.

This clone has more than one count but fewer than ten. The chain employs TRBV7-9 and TRBJ2-2, with TRBD1 identical over 9 bases. The CDR3 extends over 17 amino acids. Germline V CDR1 and CDR2: SEHNR, FQNEAQ (reference sequence). The V segment lost 3 bases and the J segment 4 bases; nucleotides outside the gene matches: 9. This CDR3 reads CASSFLWTGVRTGELFF. In DNA form, the CDR3 reads TGTGCCAGCAGCTTCCTATGGACAGGGGTGCGCACCGGGGAGCTGTTTTTT.

V usage is TRBV9 and J usage is TRBJ2-3; 7 bases agree with TRBD2. Losses at the gene ends were 3 bases for V and 8 bases for J; bases not matched to a gene: 3. The CDR3 consists of 12 residues. Germline assignment: CDR1 SGDLS and CDR2 YYNGEE. The CDR3 nucleotides read TGTGCCAGCAGCGAGGAGCGGGGTACGCAGTATTTT. Amino acids: CASSEERGTQYF.

The chain links TRBV29-1 to TRBJ2-7, with a possible D match to TRBD1 (6 bases). This CDR3 contains 10 residues. Germline CDR1 reads SQVTM; CDR2 reads ANQGSEA. V was shortened by 4 bases and J by 7 bases, with 8 bases between the two germline ends. Here the CDR3 DNA reads TGCAGCGTTGGAGGGGGTGAGCAGTACTTC. It codes for CSVGGGEQYF.

The chain is built from TRBV7-2 and TRBJ1-3; 7 nucleotides line up with TRBD1. CDR1 and CDR2 from the germline V gene are SGHTA and FQGNSA. This CDR3 spans 16 amino acids. The V gene end was trimmed by 1 base and the J gene end by 4 bases; junction bases not matched to a gene: 7. As DNA, the CDR3 is TGTGCCAGCAGCTTAGGGGGACCGGGACAGGGAAACACCATATATTTT. It encodes CASSLGGPGQGNTIYF. The variable domain in full, with the rest retrieved from reference TRBV7-2 and TRBJ1-3, is GAGVSQSPSNKVTEKGKDVELRCDPISGHTALYWYRQSLGQGLEFLIYFQGNSAPDKSGLPSDRFSAERTGGSVSTLTIQRTQQEDSAVYLCASSLGGPGQGNTIYFGEGSWLTVV.

The chain has TRBV5-1 and TRBJ2-1, with 9 bases that match TRBD1. Trimming cost V 2 bases and J 10 bases; bases outside gene matches: 13. CDR3 length: 16 amino acids. Germline V gives CDR1 SGHRS, CDR2 YFSETQ. DNA for the CDR3: TGCGCCAGCAGCTTCTTCGGGACAGGGTCCTTAAAGGAGCAGTTCTTC. Amino acids: CASSFFGTGSLKEQFF.

Only one count was recorded for this clone. At one of its ends the junction is not consistent with the germline gene, which may arise from a read error. V usage is TRBV7-7 and J usage is TRBJ2-1, with a tentative D call TRBD2 (5 bases). Germline CDR1 is SSHAT and CDR2 is FNYEAQ (reference sequence). The CDR3 totals 14 residues. The CDR3 protein is CASSFGSGGDEQFF. The CDR3 coding sequence is TGTGCTAGCAGCTTCGGTTCCGGAGGCGATGAGCAGTTCTTC.

The V and J genes are TRBV5-1 and TRBJ2-7; no definite D call. V dropped 4 bases and J dropped 2 bases, with 10 bases sitting between them. Germline V CDR1 and CDR2: SGHRS, YFSETQ. The CDR3 length is 13 residues. The CDR3 spells CASSPGPTYEQYF. The CDR3 DNA reads TGCGCCAGCAGCCCGGGTCCGACCTACGAGCAGTACTTC. Full variable domain (rest looked up from reference TRBV5-1 and TRBJ2-7): KAGVTQTPRYLIKTRGQQVTLSCSPISGHRSVSWYQQTPGQGLQFLFEYFSETQRNKGNFPGRFSGRQFSNSRSEMNVSTLELGDSALYLCASSPGPTYEQYFGPGTRLTVT.

J is TRBJ2-1 and V is TRBV5-6; 7 bases match TRBD1. Trimming at V came to 5 bases and at J to 4 bases, leaving 12 bases not matched to a gene. The CDR3 consists of 16 residues. Germline V gives CDR1 SGHDT, CDR2 YYEEEE. The CDR3 nucleotides read TGTGCCAGCAGTCGTAGGACAGGTAGGGAGTACAATGAGCAGTTCTTC. This codes for CASSRRTGREYNEQFF.

This clone was detected only once. For the CDR3, the DNA is TGCGCCAGCAGCCAGGGCGGGACGGGGGGTTATGGCTACACCTTC. This encodes CASSQGGTGGYGYTF. The chain couples TRBV4-1 to TRBJ1-2; D perhaps matches TRBD1 (5 bases). The CDR3 loop spans 15 amino acids. The V gene's germline CDR1 is MGHRA and CDR2 YSYEKL. With 3 bases removed from V and 5 bases from J, the gap between germline ends came to 16 bases.

The gene calls are TRBV18 and TRBJ1-2, with a tentative D call TRBD1 (6 bases). CDR1 is KGHSH, CDR2 LQKENI, per germline. This CDR3 has 13 amino acids. V gave up 6 bases and J gave up 6 bases, with 14 bases separating them. The CDR3 bases are TGTGCCAGCTCGTCACAACAGGGAGATGGCTACACCTTC. Translating gives CASSSQQGDGYTF.